This entry lists 29 T cell receptor beta chains sequenced from one sample in a study of T cell responses to AZD1222 COVID-19 vaccine (dated by TCRdb to about 2021). Read against the paper, the sample's time point label means: baseline before first vaccination. Library preparation used the immunoSEQ multiplex PCR assay. Drawn from immuneACCESS, this table holds only the in-frame rearrangements with V and J called that TCRdb kept. Clones are partly lost; checked studies trace under half to an unresolved V gene and leave the rest unexplained. This sample is represented by around 110,000 clones; approximately 87% of them were singletons. Of the sample, around 5% falls within the top ten clones. The sample in question was peripheral blood, obtained on day 0 of AZD1222 vaccination. The receptors stem from an adult in good health.

The chain recombines TRBV29-1 with TRBJ1-1, with D tentatively TRBD1 (6 bases). V was pared by 4 bases and J by 1 base, with 13 bases between. Per germline, CDR1 SQVTM and CDR2 ANQGSEA. The CDR3 has 14 residues. CDR3 loop: CSVGSRQENTEAFF. In DNA form, the CDR3 reads TGCAGCGTTGGATCCCGACAGGAGAACACTGAAGCTTTCTTT.

This clone was counted a single time. The chain employs TRBV4-3 and TRBJ2-7; 11 bases map to TRBD1. Germline V gene data show CDR1 as LGHNA and CDR2 as YSLEER. There are 15 residues in the CDR3. J gave up 6 bases and V 0 bases, and 4 bases lay outside the gene matches. The CDR3: CASSQELGQGVEQYF. The DNA of the CDR3 is TGCGCCAGCAGCCAAGAATTGGGACAGGGGGTCGAGCAGTACTTC.

The V call is TRBV6-5, the J call TRBJ1-5; D not certain. This CDR3 comprises 13 residues. CDR1 and CDR2 (germline): MNHEY, SVGAGI. Trimming shortened V by 0 bases and J by 7 bases, and 7 bases separated the two germline ends. This CDR3 reads CASSYSAEQPQHF. The CDR3 bases are TGTGCCAGCAGTTACTCAGCAGAGCAGCCCCAGCATTTT.

A note on this clone: At one end the junction does not follow the germline gene, possibly because of a read error. The chain combines TRBV10-2 with TRBJ2-2, with D possibly being TRBD2 (6 bases). Looked up from germline, CDR1 is WSHSY and CDR2 is SAAADI. The CDR3 sequence is 14 residues long. The CDR3 DNA sequence: TGCGCCAGCAGTGTGGGCTCTAACACCGGGGGGCTGTTTTTT. Encoded protein: CASSVGSNTGGLFF.

In this sample, this clone turned up once. The chain joins TRBV4-2 to TRBJ1-1; no reliable D call. The CDR3 has 14 residues. V lost 0 bases and J 2 bases, leaving 7 bases between the germline ends. CDR1 LGHNA and CDR2 YNFKEQ come from the germline V gene. The CDR3 loop reads CASSQDNRNTEAFF. CDR3 sequence (DNA): TGTGCCAGCAGCCAAGACAACAGAAACACTGAAGCTTTCTTT.

Comment on this clone: Germline is not matched at one junction end, which may reflect a read error. Other DNA sequences in this specimen translate into the identical CDR3. This chain joins TRBV18 and TRBJ2-3; D is unresolved. The CDR3 is made up of 13 amino acids. Germline loops: CDR1 KGHSH, CDR2 LQKENI. The DNA of the CDR3 is TGTGCCAGCTCCCCACCTGGAACAGATACGCAGTATTTT. As protein: CASSPPGTDTQYF.

V gene TRBV27 combines with J gene TRBJ1-6; 7 nucleotides match TRBD1. The CDR3 is made up of 14 amino acids. V shed 6 bases and J 5 bases; nucleotides not matched to a gene: 4. The germline CDR1 and CDR2 sequences are MNHEY and SMNVEV (reference sequence). This CDR3 is CASRQGQHNSPLHF. The CDR3 DNA reads as TGTGCCAGCAGACAGGGACAGCATAATTCACCCCTCCACTTT.

The V call is TRBV10-1, the J call TRBJ2-7; 10 positions agree with TRBD1. The V gene end was trimmed by 7 bases and the J gene end by 3 bases; junction bases not matched to a gene: 3. The CDR3 covers 13 residues. Germline CDR1 is WNHNN and CDR2 is SYGVQD (reference sequence). In DNA form, the CDR3 reads TGCGCCAGCATGAGGACAGGGGGCTACGAGCAGTACTTC. Translating gives CASMRTGGYEQYF.

V gene TRBV2 combines with J gene TRBJ2-5, with D maybe TRBD2 (6 bases). Germline values: CDR1 SNHLY, CDR2 FYNNEI. V was clipped by 7 bases and J by 5 bases, with 14 bases between them. This CDR3 is built from 13 residues. CDR3 bases: TGTGCCAGCACTCCGGGAGTGAGCGAGACCCAGTACTTC. Amino acid sequence: CASTPGVSETQYF.

The chain recombines TRBV18 with TRBJ2-7, with TRBD2 identical over 7 bases. Germline CDR1 is KGHSH and CDR2 is LQKENI. The CDR3 consists of 12 residues. J was trimmed by 6 bases and V by 4 bases; bases with no gene match: 3. The CDR3 loop reads CASSLTGGEQYF. DNA for the CDR3: TGTGCCAGCTCACTCACGGGGGGCGAGCAGTACTTC.

The chain employs TRBV11-2 and TRBJ1-5; no clear D gene. The CDR3 contains 14 residues. V lost 0 bases and J 5 bases, leaving 8 bases between the germline ends. Germline values: CDR1 SGHAT, CDR2 FQNNGV. CDR3: CASSLDQSDQPQHF. CDR3 bases: TGTGCCAGCAGCTTAGATCAGTCAGATCAGCCCCAGCATTTT.

The chain has TRBV7-7 and TRBJ2-5; 8 positions match TRBD2. From germline, CDR1 is SSHAT and CDR2 FNYEAQ (reference sequence). The CDR3 runs 16 residues. The V and J ends lost 1 base and 2 bases, in that order; junction bases with no gene match: 6. The CDR3 DNA sequence: TGTGCCAGCAGCTTAGGGAGCGGGAGTGGGCAAGAGACCCAGTACTTC. It specifies CASSLGSGSGQETQYF.

This clone came up a few times. The chain recombines TRBV15 with TRBJ2-1, with 8 bases lining up with TRBD2. The junction had 1 base not matched to a gene; V was cut back by 3 bases and J by 3 bases. The CDR3 is 14 amino acids. CDR1 LNHNV and CDR2 YYDKDF come from the germline V gene (reference sequence). CDR3 sequence reads: CATSRGLDYNEQFF. CDR3 bases: TGTGCCACCAGCAGGGGACTAGACTACAATGAGCAGTTCTTC.

The V and J genes are TRBV5-1 and TRBJ2-3; 8 positions agree with TRBD1. The CDR3 consists of 18 residues. V dropped 4 bases and J dropped 0; count of bases not matched to a gene: 13. Germline-derived CDR1 and CDR2 are SGHRS and YFSETQ. The CDR3 DNA sequence: TGCGCCAGCAGCCCATCCCCGGGAAGGACAGGGAGCACAGATACGCAGTATTTT. This sequence encodes CASSPSPGRTGSTDTQYF.

The chain uses TRBV7-9 and TRBJ2-3, with a possible D match to TRBD2 (5 bases). The V end was cut by 5 bases, the J end by 0 bases, with 18 bases between. The CDR3 consists of 17 residues. The germline CDR1 and CDR2 sequences are SEHNR and FQNEAQ (reference sequence). The CDR3 loop is CASSPPLGGPSTDTQYF. The CDR3 DNA follows: TGTGCCAGCAGCCCCCCCCTCGGCGGGCCGAGCACAGATACGCAGTATTTT.

The chain couples TRBV6-5 to TRBJ2-7; 7 bases match TRBD2. The germline gives CDR1 MNHEY, CDR2 SVGAGI. The CDR3 covers 14 residues. V shed 5 bases and J 4 bases; nucleotides not matched to a gene: 8. CDR3 bases: TGTGCCAGCAGTCGGGCTAGCGGTGTTTACGAGCAGTACTTC. Translated, it gives CASSRASGVYEQYF.

The sample holds one count of this clone. Here the CDR3 DNA reads TGTGCCAGCTCACCGGAGACAGGGGGTAATCAGCCCCAGCATTTT. It encodes CASSPETGGNQPQHF. V usage is TRBV18 and J usage is TRBJ1-5; TRBD1 agrees at 9 bases. V trimming: 3 bases; J trimming: 4 bases; junction bases outside the gene matches: 4. This CDR3 has 15 residues. Germline-derived CDR1 and CDR2 are KGHSH and LQKENI.

In its sample, this clone was seen a few times. The chain has TRBV10-1 and TRBJ2-7, with D unclear. The V end lost 0 bases, the J end lost 0 bases, and 6 bases lay between the germline ends. The CDR3 loop spans 14 amino acids. Germline values: CDR1 WNHNN, CDR2 SYGVQD (reference sequence). CDR3 in amino acids: CASSESRSSYEQYF. The CDR3, as DNA: TGCGCCAGCAGTGAGTCCCGGTCCTCCTACGAGCAGTACTTC.

The chain employs TRBV6-5 and TRBJ2-7; 9 bases map to TRBD2. The CDR3 contains 15 residues. Trimming at V came to 0 bases and at J to 4 bases, leaving 4 bases not matched to a gene. Germline assignment: CDR1 MNHEY and CDR2 SVGAGI. CDR3 coding DNA: TGTGCCAGCAGTTACTCTAGCGGGAGTGTGTACGAGCAGTACTTC. Its protein product is CASSYSSGSVYEQYF.

The chain joins TRBV4-1 to TRBJ1-6; TRBD1 aligns across 8 bases. V lost 4 bases and J lost 7; bases outside the gene matches: 9. Germline CDR1 and CDR2: MGHRA and YSYEKL. The length of the CDR3 is 16 residues. The CDR3 region has the DNA TGCGCCAGCAGCCGAGGACAGGGAATGGGAAATTCACCCCTCCACTTT. This gives the protein CASSRGQGMGNSPLHF.

The gene calls are TRBV6-5 and TRBJ2-1; TRBD2 aligns across 9 bases. Unmatched junction bases numbered 7, after V lost 0 bases and J lost 7 bases. This CDR3 region has 16 residues. In germline, CDR1 is MNHEY, CDR2 SVGAGI. This CDR3 is CASSYSPASGVNEQFF. DNA for the CDR3: TGTGCCAGCAGTTACTCTCCCGCTAGCGGGGTAAATGAGCAGTTCTTC.

CDR3 in DNA: TGTGCCAGCAGTCTCTCCGGACAGGGAAACACTGAAGCTTTCTTT. It yields the protein CASSLSGQGNTEAFF. The chain couples TRBV6-4 to TRBJ1-1; 8 positions agree with TRBD1. The CDR3 sequence is 15 residues long. The V gene end was trimmed by 5 bases and the J gene end by 2 bases; junction bases not matched to a gene: 7. The germline CDR1 and CDR2 sequences are MRHNA and SNTAGT.

The V gene is TRBV5-1, the J gene TRBJ2-7; no clear D gene. V lost 4 bases and J lost 0, with 11 bases in between. CDR1 SGHRS and CDR2 YFSETQ come from the germline V gene. CDR3 size: 14 residues. CDR3 sequence (DNA): TGCGCCAGCAGCGGACGGGCGAACTCCTACGAGCAGTACTTC. Its translation: CASSGRANSYEQYF.

This rearrangement joins TRBV11-3 to TRBJ2-3; no definite D call. The CDR3 length is 16 residues. The germline gives CDR1 SGHNT, CDR2 YENEEA. V gave up 1 base and J gave up 6 bases, with 17 bases separating them. This CDR3 reads CASSLGGLGKRDTQYF. CDR3 in DNA: TGTGCCAGCAGCTTAGGGGGTTTGGGGAAACGGGATACGCAGTATTTT.

The rearrangement joins TRBV18 to TRBJ2-7; D possibly corresponds to TRBD1 (5 bases). The CDR3 has 14 amino acids. Trimming took off 3 bases at V and 0 bases at J, with 9 bases between the two ends. The V gene's germline CDR1 is KGHSH and CDR2 LQKENI. This CDR3 is CASSPQTDSYEQYF. CDR3 DNA sequence: TGTGCCAGCTCACCCCAGACAGACTCCTACGAGCAGTACTTC.

This sequence joins TRBV21-1 and TRBJ1-2; the D segment call TRBD1 is taken from the table without a DNA check. TRBV21-1 is assigned pseudogene status. The CDR3 loop spans 14 amino acids. CDR3 bases: TGTGCCAGCAGCAAAGTCTCAGGGGACTATGGCTACACCTTC. This translates into CASSKVSGDYGYTF.

V gene TRBV15 combines with J gene TRBJ1-2; D gene unclear. With 0 bases removed from V and 8 bases from J, the gap between germline ends came to 7 bases. This CDR3 has 12 amino acids. The V gene's germline CDR1 is LNHNV and CDR2 YYDKDF (reference sequence). The chain's CDR3 is CATSRDRQGYTF. CDR3 nucleotides: TGTGCCACCAGCAGAGACCGGCAGGGCTACACCTTC.

The rearrangement uses TRBV7-6 and TRBJ2-7; TRBD2 aligns across 9 bases. The CDR3 length is 18 residues. Germline CDR1 reads SGHVS; CDR2 reads FNYEAQ. Trimming took 4 bases from V and 0 from J; bases not matched to a gene: 13. CDR3 DNA: TGTGCCAGCAGCTCCTCGGGACTAGCCGTGGCTGCCTCCTACGAGCAGTACTTC. Translating it yields CASSSSGLAVAASYEQYF.

J is TRBJ1-2 and V is TRBV6-5, with D maybe TRBD1 (6 bases). Germline values: CDR1 MNHEY, CDR2 SVGAGI. V was cut by 2 bases and J by 11 bases, with 12 bases left in between. The CDR3 is 12 amino acids. CDR3 DNA: TGTGCCAGCAGTTACGATAGGGGGGGATACACCTTC. Translation: CASSYDRGGYTF.